This T cell receptor beta chain was captured in a study of T-cell memory formation after mild COVID-19. Study-wide results and limits: CD4+ contracting clones were mainly CM and EM; CD8+ ones, EMRA.

Comments on this clonotype: The antigen is unknown.

TCRdb redid the calling of the 5' RACE reads with MiXCR, one entry per CDR3 protein. The sample includes about 130,000 distinct CDR3 sequences, over 15% of them seen just once. The source is a man between 18 and 35 years old who had mild COVID-19 (a few samples of this study predate the infection). Cell type and time point are not known. The sample was PBMCs or a T cell subset sorted from them (not recorded which).

DNA of the CDR3: TGCGCCAGCAGCCGGGGTAGACAGGGGAGCTATGGCTACACCTTC. It is translated as CASSRGRQGSYGYTF. The chain is built from TRBV4-3 and TRBJ1-2; 8 bases align to TRBD1. The CDR3 length is 15 residues. Germline V lookup: CDR1 LGHNA, CDR2 YSLEER. Losses at the gene ends were 4 bases for V and 4 bases for J; bases not matched to a gene: 8.